This TCR beta chain comes out of a study of cytomegalovirus exposure and HLA in healthy donors. Whole-study results and caveats: Prior analysis indicated that the majority of TCR beta V segments exhibited productivity approximately 90% or approximately 30% of the time. In vitro data verified a few CMV-associated chains as specific for CMV antigens. Later analysis identified 15,000 to 20,000 TCR beta sequences associated with HLA alleles, using a false discovery rate threshold of 0.05. Follow-up analysis later connected one missense variant in DCLRE1C with trimming of TCR beta V- and J-genes.

A word on this clone: The antigen remains unidentified.

With 60 Vbeta and 13 Jbeta primers, the PCR was carried out. Generated by immunoSEQ multiplex PCR, the TCRdb table keeps only in-frame clones and is missing some. The sample includes around 100,000 clones. V shed 6 bases and J shed 0 bases, with 12 bases lying between them. The CDR3 has 15 amino acids. Germline CDR1 MNHEY, CDR2 SMNVEV (reference sequence). This chain uses TRBV27 with TRBJ2-1, with no clear D. Sample: PBMCs. The sequence came from a man aged 35 to 55 in good health and CMV-seropositive. The CDR3 spells CASRGVSDSYNEQFF. The CDR3 DNA reads TGTGCCAGCAGGGGCGTGTCCGACTCCTACAATGAGCAGTTCTTC.